These 8 T cell receptor beta chains came from one sample sequenced in a study of cytomegalovirus exposure and HLA in healthy donors. PCR was performed using 60 Vbeta and 13 Jbeta primers. Only in-frame clones appear in the TCRdb table, and some are missing; sequencing was by immunoSEQ multiplex PCR. The repertoire consists of 250,000 or so clones, with nearly 95% occurring once and the leading ten covering 1.7%. The sample taken for sequencing was PBMCs. Source of these receptors: a girl aged 2-10 years in good health and CMV-seronegative.

V gene TRBV27 combines with J gene TRBJ2-1; possible D gene TRBD2, 7 bases. V lost 4 bases to trimming and J lost 7 bases, with 17 bases between them. The germline V gene encodes CDR1 MNHEY and CDR2 SMNVEV (reference sequence). The CDR3 runs to 15 residues. DNA of the CDR3: TGTGCCAGCAGTTCCCTGGAGAGGGGGGGGAATGAGCAGTTCTTC. It yields the protein CASSSLERGGNEQFF.

This chain joins TRBV7-8 and TRBJ2-3, with D unresolved. CDR1 and CDR2 from the germline V gene are SGHVS and FQNEAQ. The CDR3 runs to 14 residues. Between the trimmed V and J ends, which lost 5 bases and 1 base, there was a span of 10 bases. The CDR3 loop reads CASSPVSGTDTQYF. For the CDR3, the DNA is TGTGCCAGCAGCCCTGTGTCGGGCACAGATACGCAGTATTTT.

This chain connects TRBV9 to TRBJ1-3; no clear D. This CDR3 is built from 15 residues. V was trimmed by 5 bases and J by 0 bases, leaving 12 bases between them. In germline, CDR1 is SGDLS, CDR2 YYNGEE. In nucleotides, the CDR3 is TGTGCCAGCAGTACAGCTGGGAGCTCTGGAAACACCATATATTTT. Amino acid sequence: CASSTAGSSGNTIYF.

The chain is built from TRBV6-1 and TRBJ2-5; D is perhaps TRBD1 (6 bases). Matching the DNA end better, TRBJ2-7 makes the J call doubtful. This CDR3 contains 19 residues. Germline CDR1 and CDR2: MNHNS and SASEGT. CDR3 loop: CASSEYLRPGTRVSYEQYF. The CDR3 coding sequence is TGTGCCAGCAGTGAGTACCTCCGGCCCGGGACAAGAGTCTCCTACGAGCAGTACTTC.

This clone has a handful of counts. The rearrangement uses TRBV5-1 and TRBJ1-6; weak D call: TRBD1 (6 bases). Germline-derived CDR1 and CDR2 are SGHRS and YFSETQ. This CDR3 is built from 16 residues. The germline V and J ends were trimmed by 3 bases and 4 bases, with 14 bases remaining between them. The CDR3, as DNA: TGCGCCAGCAGCTCGGGGGGGGGCGATTATAATTCACCCCTCCACTTT. This encodes CASSSGGGDYNSPLHF.

V is TRBV25-1 and J is TRBJ2-1, with no clear D. V lost 2 bases and J lost 4, with 6 bases in between. The CDR3 loop spans 13 amino acids. CDR1 and CDR2 (germline): MGHDK, SYGVNS. The CDR3 nucleotides are TGTGCCAGCAGTGAACAGATATACAATGAGCAGTTCTTC. Protein product: CASSEQIYNEQFF.

Note on this clone: Distinct nucleotide sequences in the sample also encode this CDR3. This chain joins TRBV6-5 and TRBJ1-5; 8 nucleotides agree with TRBD1. The ends lost 6 bases at V and 0 bases at J; junction bases unmatched: 4. The CDR3 consists of 15 residues. Germline CDR1 reads MNHEY; CDR2 reads SVGAGI. The CDR3 here is CASSWTGNSNQPQHF. The CDR3 nucleotides read TGTGCCAGCAGCTGGACAGGGAATAGCAATCAGCCCCAGCATTTT.

This clone was recorded once. This chain's CDR3 is CASSQDRQGKNTEAFF. DNA for the CDR3: TGCGCCAGCAGCCAAGATCGACAGGGGAAGAACACTGAAGCTTTCTTT. The genes are TRBV4-1 and TRBJ1-1, with 8 bases matching TRBD1. Trimming removed 0 bases from V and 1 base from J; junction bases left unmatched: 4. The CDR3 covers 16 residues. Germline values: CDR1 MGHRA, CDR2 YSYEKL.